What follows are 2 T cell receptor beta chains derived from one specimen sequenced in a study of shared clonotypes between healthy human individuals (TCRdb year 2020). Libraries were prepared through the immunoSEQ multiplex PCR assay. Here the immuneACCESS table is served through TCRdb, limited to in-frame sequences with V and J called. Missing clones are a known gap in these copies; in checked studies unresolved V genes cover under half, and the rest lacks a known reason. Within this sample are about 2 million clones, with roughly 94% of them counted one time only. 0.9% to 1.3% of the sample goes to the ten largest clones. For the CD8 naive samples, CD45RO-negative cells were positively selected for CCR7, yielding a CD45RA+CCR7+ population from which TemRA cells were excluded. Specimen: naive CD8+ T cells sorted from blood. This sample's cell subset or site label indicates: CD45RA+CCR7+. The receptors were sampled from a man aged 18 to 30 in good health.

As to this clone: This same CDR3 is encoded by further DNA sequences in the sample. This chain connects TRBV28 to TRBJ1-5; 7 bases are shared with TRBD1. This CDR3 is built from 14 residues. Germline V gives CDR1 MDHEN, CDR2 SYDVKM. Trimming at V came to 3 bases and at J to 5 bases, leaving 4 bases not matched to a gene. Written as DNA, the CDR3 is TGTGCCAGCAGTTTGAGACAGGGTGATCAGCCCCAGCATTTT. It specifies CASSLRQGDQPQHF.

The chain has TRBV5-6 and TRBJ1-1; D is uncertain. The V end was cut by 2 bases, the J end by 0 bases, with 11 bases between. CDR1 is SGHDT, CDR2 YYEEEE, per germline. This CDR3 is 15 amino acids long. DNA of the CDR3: TGTGCCAGCAGCTTTAACGTAGCACTGAACACTGAAGCTTTCTTT. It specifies CASSFNVALNTEAFF. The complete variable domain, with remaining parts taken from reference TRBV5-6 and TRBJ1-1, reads DAGVTQSPTHLIKTRGQQVTLRCSPKSGHDTVSWYQQALGQGPQFIFQYYEEEERQRGNFPDRFSGHQFPNYSSELNVNALLLGDSALYLCASSFNVALNTEAFFGQGTRLTVV.